This T cell receptor beta chain emerged from a study of T-cell reconstitution after alpha-beta-depleted transplantation in children. Germline loops: CDR1 KGHDR, CDR2 SFDVKD. The trim removed 3 bases at V and 5 bases at J, leaving 5 bases unmatched. CDR3 length: 15 amino acids. TCRbeta library preparation incorporated unique molecular identifiers. TCRdb reprocessed the PCR reads with MiXCR, giving one entry per CDR3 protein. The sample comprises fewer than 400,000 distinct CDR3 sequences, about a fifth of which are singletons, and 3.8% rests with the top ten. This clonotype was detected only a few times.

The chain combines TRBV24-1 with TRBJ2-5, with 10 positions matching TRBD1. Sequencing used PBMCs from the stem cell graft donor, obtained from the stem cell graft. This receptor was taken from a human donor who donated a stem cell graft to a child with acute myeloid leukemia. The CDR3: CATSDPTGGSETQYF. In nucleotides, the CDR3 is TGTGCCACCAGTGATCCGACAGGGGGCTCGGAGACCCAGTACTTC.